Below, 26 T cell receptor beta chains from the same sample are listed, as sequenced in a study of blood T cell repertoires in COVID-19. The table came from immunoSEQ multiplex PCR; TCRdb's copy has only in-frame clones and leaves some out. Of about 170,000 clones listed, around 80% are singletons. The sample was peripheral blood. All receptors come from a woman between 65 and 79 years old who had recovered from COVID-19.

The chain has TRBV7-9 and TRBJ2-7, with 9 bases lining up with TRBD2. CDR1 is SEHNR, CDR2 FQNEAQ, per germline (reference sequence). This CDR3 is built from 15 residues. The trim removed 6 bases at V and 2 bases at J, leaving 8 bases unmatched. The DNA for the CDR3 is TGTGCCAGCAGTCAGCGGGAGGTGCCCCCCTACGAGCAGTACTTC. It is translated as CASSQREVPPYEQYF.

V is TRBV6-2 or TRBV6-3 and J is TRBJ2-1; D remains ambiguous. Trimming shortened V by 6 bases and J by 8 bases, and 17 bases separated the two germline ends. Germline CDR1 reads MNHEY; CDR2 reads SVGEGT. This CDR3 is built from 14 residues. CDR3 amino acids: CASRPSRSPDEQFF. The CDR3 DNA follows: TGTGCCAGCAGGCCTAGTAGAAGCCCCGATGAGCAGTTCTTC.

This clone was recorded only once. A junction boundary mismatches the germline segment, possibly from a read error. The chain links TRBV7-6 to TRBJ2-7; D might be TRBD2 (5 bases). Germline V gene lookup returns CDR1 SGHVS and CDR2 FNYEAQ. The CDR3 covers 17 residues. The CDR3 DNA is TGTGCCAGCAGTTTAGGCGGGCAGCCCCAGTGGGGCTACGAGCAGTACTTC. This codes for CASSLGGQPQWGYEQYF. The full variable domain, completed using reference TRBV7-6 and TRBJ2-7, is GAGVSQSPRYKVTKRGQDVALRCDPISGHVSLYWYRQALGQGPEFLTYFNYEAQQDKSGLPNDRFSAERPEGSISTLTIQRTEQRDSAMYRCASSLGGQPQWGYEQYFGPGTRLTVT.

The V gene is TRBV15, the J gene TRBJ1-2; no reliable D call. The CDR3 has 12 residues. The V end lost 3 bases, the J end lost 7 bases, and 9 bases lay between the germline ends. CDR1 LNHNV and CDR2 YYDKDF come from the germline V gene (reference sequence). The DNA for the CDR3 is TGTGCCACCAGCAGGGCAGGTGGTGGCTACACCTTC. Translating gives CATSRAGGGYTF.

CDR3 coding DNA: TGTGCCTGGAATGGCCCGGCGCGGGGGCGGGAGACCCAGTACTTC. It encodes CAWNGPARGRETQYF. The chain links TRBV30 to TRBJ2-5; weak D call: TRBD2 (7 bases). Germline assignment: CDR1 GTSNPN and CDR2 SVGIG (reference sequence). V gave up 4 bases and J gave up 5 bases, with 20 bases separating them. The CDR3 contains 15 residues.

The chain is built from TRBV15 and TRBJ2-3, with a possible D match to TRBD1 (5 bases). CDR1 is LNHNV, CDR2 YYDKDF, per germline (reference sequence). V dropped 5 bases and J dropped 3 bases, with 15 bases sitting between them. This CDR3 contains 15 residues. In nucleotides, the CDR3 is TGTGCCACCAGCGGACACAGCTTTCTTACAGATACGCAGTATTTT. It is translated as CATSGHSFLTDTQYF.

For the CDR3, the DNA is TGTGCCAGCAGCCGAGGGACTAGCGGGGGCCTATTGTATTTT. Residues: CASSRGTSGGLLYF. This chain uses TRBV9 with TRBJ2-3; 14 nucleotides agree with TRBD2. With V trimmed by 4 bases and J by 14 bases, 9 bases remained unmatched. The V gene's germline CDR1 is SGDLS and CDR2 YYNGEE. The CDR3 totals 14 residues. The full variable domain, its missing parts supplied by reference TRBV9 and TRBJ2-3, is DSGVTQTPKHLITATGQRVTLRCSPRSGDLSVYWYQQSLDQGLQFLIQYYNGEERAKGNILERFSAQQFPDLHSELNLSSLELGDSALYFCASSRGTSGGLLYFGPGTRLTVL.

The chain is built from TRBV6-4 and TRBJ2-1, with TRBD1 as a possible D gene (5 bases). This CDR3 is 15 amino acids long. The V gene lost 0 bases and the J gene lost 3 bases, with 9 bases spanning the gap. Germline-derived CDR1 and CDR2 are MRHNA and SNTAGT. The CDR3 region is CASSDSATDYNEQFF. The CDR3 DNA reads as TGTGCCAGCAGTGACTCCGCGACAGACTACAATGAGCAGTTCTTC.

The rearrangement uses TRBV15 and TRBJ2-5, with TRBD2 matching over 9 bases. The CDR3 totals 14 residues. Germline CDR1 is LNHNV and CDR2 is YYDKDF (reference sequence). The V and J ends lost 3 bases and 6 bases, in that order; junction bases with no gene match: 5. CDR3 nucleotide sequence: TGTGCCACCAGCAGGGCTAGCGGGGTGAAGACCCAGTACTTC. This codes for CATSRASGVKTQYF.

V gene TRBV24-1 combines with J gene TRBJ2-2, with TRBD1 identical over 7 bases. V gave up 7 bases and J gave up 6 bases; unmatched junction bases: 7. The CDR3 is made up of 14 amino acids. Germline values: CDR1 KGHDR, CDR2 SFDVKD. The CDR3 reads CATRPTGWPGELFF. CDR3 sequence (DNA): TGTGCCACCAGGCCGACAGGGTGGCCCGGGGAGCTGTTTTTT.

V gene TRBV4-1 combines with J gene TRBJ2-3; perhaps TRBD2 as D (6 bases). This CDR3 contains 15 residues. Trimming shortened V by 0 bases and J by 4 bases, and 11 bases separated the two germline ends. CDR1 and CDR2 from the germline V gene are MGHRA and YSYEKL. Here the CDR3 reads CASSQDRGGADTQYF. DNA of the CDR3: TGCGCCAGCAGCCAAGATCGGGGAGGTGCAGATACGCAGTATTTT.

This chain joins TRBV9 and TRBJ1-1; D is ambiguous. The CDR3 consists of 16 residues. Trimming left V 4 bases short and J 0 bases short, with 16 bases between. Germline CDR1 SGDLS, CDR2 YYNGEE. The CDR3 DNA sequence: TGTGCCAGCAGCCCCCATGGTGGCAGGCTGAACACTGAAGCTTTCTTT. It specifies CASSPHGGRLNTEAFF.

The chain joins TRBV12-3 or TRBV12-4 to TRBJ1-2, with TRBD1 as a possible D gene (5 bases). V lost 6 bases, J lost 2 bases, and 10 bases lay in between. This CDR3 is built from 13 residues. The chain's CDR3 is CASRSDKNYGYTF. In DNA form, the CDR3 reads TGTGCCAGCAGGTCGGACAAGAACTATGGCTACACCTTC.

The chain couples TRBV5-1 to TRBJ2-5; TRBD1 matches 8 bases. CDR3 length equals 15 residues. J was trimmed by 5 bases and V by 4 bases; bases with no gene match: 10. Germline assignment: CDR1 SGHRS and CDR2 YFSETQ. This chain's CDR3 is CASSDPQGAGETQYF. As DNA, the CDR3 is TGCGCCAGCAGCGATCCTCAGGGGGCGGGGGAGACCCAGTACTTC.

In DNA form, the CDR3 reads TGTGCCAGCAGCCCCCGGACTAGCGGGGCACTAAGGGACTACAATGAGCAGTTCTTC. Its protein product is CASSPRTSGALRDYNEQFF. The chain has TRBV7-9 and TRBJ2-1; 12 positions agree with TRBD2. The CDR3 is 19 amino acids. V lost 5 bases and J lost 3; bases outside the gene matches: 14. Germline CDR1 is SEHNR and CDR2 is FQNEAQ (reference sequence). The full variable domain, completed using reference TRBV7-9 and TRBJ2-1, is DTGVSQNPRHKITKRGQNVTFRCDPISEHNRLYWYRQTLGQGPEFLTYFQNEAQLEKSRLLSDRFSAERPKGSFSTLEIQRTEQGDSAMYLCASSPRTSGALRDYNEQFFGPGTRLTVL.

The gene calls are TRBV6-6 and TRBJ2-1; D perhaps matches TRBD1 (6 bases). This CDR3 region has 17 residues. Germline V gene data show CDR1 as MNHNY and CDR2 as SVGAGI (reference sequence). Deletions cut 6 bases from V and 2 bases from J, with 20 bases between. The DNA for the CDR3 is TGTGCCAGCAGCCGACCGACAGGACCTAAAACCTACAATGAGCAGTTCTTC. Translation: CASSRPTGPKTYNEQFF.

V usage is TRBV12-3 or TRBV12-4 and J usage is TRBJ1-1; no reliable D call. There are 13 residues in the CDR3. V lost 2 bases and J lost 1, with 5 bases in between. As DNA, the CDR3 is TGTGCCAGCAGTTTAACACCGAACACTGAAGCTTTCTTT. Translating gives CASSLTPNTEAFF.

V is TRBV6-5 and J is TRBJ2-1, with D perhaps matching TRBD2 (5 bases). This CDR3 comprises 13 residues. V lost 4 bases to trimming and J lost 9 bases, with 13 bases between them. Germline lookup yields CDR1 MNHEY and CDR2 SVGAGI. The CDR3 is CASSLRLAGEQFF. The CDR3 DNA sequence: TGTGCCAGCAGTTTGCGACTTGCGGGTGAGCAGTTCTTC.

The V and J genes are TRBV5-1 and TRBJ2-7; TRBD2 matches 12 bases. The germline CDR1 and CDR2 sequences are SGHRS and YFSETQ. The J segment lost 6 bases and the V segment lost 0 bases, leaving 7 bases of the junction unmatched. The CDR3 totals 16 residues. CDR3 protein: CASSLGLGLAGTEQYF. CDR3 in DNA: TGCGCCAGCAGCTTGGGCCTAGGACTAGCGGGAACCGAGCAGTACTTC.

The DNA for the CDR3 is TGTGCCAGCACCCCCGGGACTAGCGGGAGGCAGTACTTC. Residues: CASTPGTSGRQYF. The chain uses TRBV28 and TRBJ2-7, with TRBD2 matching over 14 bases. V was pared by 7 bases and J by 9 bases, with 5 bases of the junction left unmatched. This CDR3 region has 13 residues. Germline CDR1 and CDR2: MDHEN and SYDVKM.

This clone was found once. The gene calls are TRBV5-1 and TRBJ1-1; 9 bases align to TRBD1. The CDR3 covers 13 residues. The ends lost 3 bases at V and 8 bases at J; junction bases unmatched: 5. Germline CDR1 SGHRS, CDR2 YFSETQ. In DNA form, the CDR3 reads TGCGCCAGCAGCTATCCCGGGACAGGGGAAGCTTTCTTT. This gives the protein CASSYPGTGEAFF.

This sequence joins TRBV27 and TRBJ2-1; tentatively, D is TRBD1 (5 bases). The CDR3 runs to 15 residues. The germline V and J ends were trimmed by 2 bases and 5 bases, with 13 bases remaining between them. CDR1 and CDR2 (germline): MNHEY, SMNVEV (reference sequence). CDR3 loop: CASSLGQGINNEQFF. The DNA for the CDR3 is TGTGCCAGCAGTTTAGGGCAGGGAATCAACAATGAGCAGTTCTTC.

The chain joins TRBV4-3 to TRBJ2-7, with 11 bases fitting TRBD2. V shed 2 bases and J 1 base; nucleotides not matched to a gene: 4. The germline V gene encodes CDR1 LGHNA and CDR2 YSLEER. This CDR3 comprises 16 residues. The CDR3 DNA reads TGCGCCAGCAGCCAACTCTGGACTAGCGGGTCCTACGAGCAGTACTTC. Amino acid sequence: CASSQLWTSGSYEQYF.

This clone has more than one count but fewer than ten. The chain has TRBV19 and TRBJ1-6; 9 bases are a match to TRBD1. There are 15 residues in the CDR3. Germline V gene sequence: CDR1 LNHDA, CDR2 SQIVND (reference sequence). V shed 4 bases and J 9 bases; nucleotides not matched to a gene: 7. In DNA form, the CDR3 reads TGTGCCAGTAGTACCCAGACAGGGGGGACTTCACCCCTCCACTTT. Translating gives CASSTQTGGTSPLHF.

The rearrangement uses TRBV10-2 and TRBJ1-1; 7 positions match TRBD1. CDR1 and CDR2 (germline): WSHSY, SAAADI. The CDR3 spans 11 residues. V dropped 3 bases and J dropped 10; count of bases not matched to a gene: 2. The CDR3 sequence is CASSDQGGAFF. CDR3 bases: TGCGCCAGCAGTGACCAGGGGGGAGCTTTCTTT.

The genes are TRBV7-9 and TRBJ1-5; TRBD1 matches 7 bases. CDR3 size: 12 residues. J lost 4 bases, V lost 6 bases, and 0 bases had no gene match. The germline gives CDR1 SEHNR, CDR2 FQNEAQ (reference sequence). CDR3 nucleotide sequence: TGTGCCAGCAGACAGGGGAATCAGCCCCAGCATTTT. This codes for CASRQGNQPQHF.